Each of the 26 T cell receptor beta chains below was sequenced from the same sample in a study of spatial heterogeneity in lung cancer. TCRdb passed the 5' RACE reads through MiXCR, listing each CDR3 protein once. The table records more than 30,000 distinct CDR3 sequences, 5.2% of them present only once. Time point here: sample taken at primary tumor resection. In each case, whole RNA from tumor, nontumor lung or frozen PBMC was sequenced unsorted. Sequencing used PBMCs, obtained at surgery. The receptor set was obtained from a female donor with early-stage non-small cell lung cancer.

The chain couples TRBV9 to TRBJ2-2; the D is unclear. The CDR3 has 13 amino acids. The germline V and J ends were trimmed by 0 bases and 4 bases, with 4 bases remaining between them. Germline CDR1 SGDLS, CDR2 YYNGEE. The CDR3 nucleotides are TGTGCCAGCAGCGTAGAGGGCACCGGGGAGCTGTTTTTT. Amino acids: CASSVEGTGELFF.

This chain joins TRBV7-9 and TRBJ1-5, with TRBD1 as a possible D gene (6 bases). This CDR3 has 12 residues. The V gene lost 5 bases and the J gene lost 10 bases, with 12 bases spanning the gap. Germline-derived CDR1 and CDR2 are SEHNR and FQNEAQ (reference sequence). CDR3 amino acids: CASSQEGVPQHF. DNA of the CDR3: TGTGCCAGCAGCCAAGAGGGGGTTCCCCAGCATTTT.

This clonotype has at least ten counts. The chain recombines TRBV27 with TRBJ2-5; 9 positions agree with TRBD2. Germline V lookup: CDR1 MNHEY, CDR2 SMNVEV (reference sequence). Trimming cost V 2 bases and J 1 base; bases outside gene matches: 11. This CDR3 is built from 18 residues. The CDR3 DNA follows: TGTGCCAGCAGTTTAGACGCGGGGGGGCCAGTAGGCCAAGAGACCCAGTACTTC. Translation gives CASSLDAGGPVGQETQYF.

This clonotype has at least ten counts. The chain couples TRBV6-1 to TRBJ1-6; 7 bases agree with TRBD1. Germline CDR1 is MNHNS and CDR2 is SASEGT. After removal of 2 bases from V and 9 bases from J, the junction contained 4 bases not matched to a gene. The CDR3 length is 14 residues. The DNA of the CDR3 is TGTGCCAGCAGTGAAAGCCCAGGGGGTTCACCCCTCCACTTT. Protein sequence: CASSESPGGSPLHF.

This clonotype was seen many times. The rearrangement links TRBV6-5 to TRBJ2-3; unclear D gene. CDR1 is MNHEY and CDR2 is SVGAGI in the germline V gene. V shed 4 bases and J shed 0 bases, with 14 bases lying between them. There are 16 residues in the CDR3. The CDR3 region is CASSSVAAASTDTQYF. The CDR3 DNA follows: TGTGCCAGCAGTTCCGTGGCGGCCGCTAGCACAGATACGCAGTATTTT.

The DNA of the CDR3 is TGTGCCGGCACACCTGCCATGGGGTATGGCTACACCTTC. Its translation is CAGTPAMGYGYTF. J is TRBJ1-2 and V is TRBV6-1, with D unresolved. V was trimmed by 11 bases and J by 5 bases, leaving 18 bases between them. CDR3 size: 13 residues. From germline, CDR1 is MNHNS and CDR2 SASEGT.

The chain links TRBV20-1 to TRBJ1-1; 10 bases fit TRBD1. With 5 bases clipped from V and 0 bases from J, the junction kept 6 bases outside the gene matches. This CDR3 is built from 15 residues. Germline CDR1 reads DFQATT; CDR2 reads SNEGSKA (reference sequence). CDR3 in DNA: TGCAGTGCTCCTGGACAGGGGGAAGTGAACACTGAAGCTTTCTTT. Translated, it gives CSAPGQGEVNTEAFF.

This clonotype was counted many times. The DNA for the CDR3 is TGTGCCAGCACCCAGACAGATTACAATGAGCAGTTCTTC. Protein sequence: CASTQTDYNEQFF. The chain recombines TRBV6-2 or TRBV6-3 with TRBJ2-1, with a tentative D call TRBD1 (5 bases). V dropped 7 bases and J dropped 4 bases, with 11 bases sitting between them. CDR3 size: 13 residues. From germline, CDR1 is MNHEY and CDR2 SVGEGT.

The chain joins TRBV3-2 to TRBJ1-1. TRBV3-2 is a pseudogene segment. The CDR3 spans 14 residues. CDR3 amino acids: CASSQDTDCTEAFF. The CDR3 DNA is TGTGCCAGCAGCCAAGACACAGATTGTACTGAAGCTTTCTTT.

There are many counts of this clonotype. The rearrangement links TRBV16 to TRBJ2-7; D is uncertain. Germline V gene sequence: CDR1 KGHSY, CDR2 FQNENV. The V end was cut by 0 bases, the J end by 2 bases, with 8 bases between. This CDR3 contains 14 residues. CDR3 protein: CASSQSPTTYEQYF. Written as DNA, the CDR3 is TGTGCCAGCAGCCAATCCCCTACGACCTACGAGCAGTACTTC.

The chain has TRBV5-1 and TRBJ2-7; D possibly corresponds to TRBD1 (6 bases). V was trimmed by 4 bases and J by 0 bases, leaving 14 bases between them. CDR1 is SGHRS and CDR2 is YFSETQ in the germline V gene. This CDR3 is built from 15 residues. CDR3 protein: CASSPLGGSSYEQYF. As DNA, the CDR3 is TGCGCCAGCAGCCCGCTTGGGGGCAGCTCCTACGAGCAGTACTTC.

Ten or more counts support this clonotype. This sequence joins TRBV20-1 and TRBJ1-2; D might be TRBD1 (6 bases). V was pared by 0 bases and J by 12 bases, with 23 bases between. Germline lookup yields CDR1 DFQATT and CDR2 SNEGSKA (reference sequence). CDR3 length: 15 amino acids. The DNA for the CDR3 is TGCAGTGCTAGAGAGGACAGAGGCTTTAGGCCCACGAACACCTTC. Its protein is CSAREDRGFRPTNTF.

This clonotype was recorded at least ten times. The J gene is TRBJ2-1, the V gene TRBV4-1; TRBD2 matches 13 bases. Germline lookup yields CDR1 MGHRA and CDR2 YSYEKL. This CDR3 region has 16 residues. V gave up 5 bases and J gave up 7 bases; unmatched junction bases: 8. CDR3 nucleotide sequence: TGCGCCAGCAGCGTTCCGGGACTAGCGGGGCCGAATGAGCAGTTCTTC. It codes for CASSVPGLAGPNEQFF.

The rearrangement links TRBV27 to TRBJ2-3; 9 bases agree with TRBD2. After removal of 6 bases from V and 10 bases from J, the junction contained 17 bases not matched to a gene. The CDR3 spans 16 residues. Germline values: CDR1 MNHEY, CDR2 SMNVEV (reference sequence). CDR3 DNA: TGTGCCAGCAGGGAGTTTGCGGGGGGGCTCATCATCTCGCAGTATTTT. Its protein is CASREFAGGLIISQYF.

This clonotype was observed at least ten times. Written as DNA, the CDR3 is TGCAGTGCTAGGGATGCGGACTATGGCTACACCTTC. Translating it yields CSARDADYGYTF. The chain joins TRBV20-1 to TRBJ1-2; D remains ambiguous. Germline lookup yields CDR1 DFQATT and CDR2 SNEGSKA (reference sequence). The CDR3 is 12 amino acids. Trimming cost V 3 bases and J 3 bases, with 8 bases left between them.

This clonotype was seen many times. CDR3 DNA sequence: TGCAGCGTTGTAGTCGGGCTTGGGCAGCCCCAGCATTTT. It encodes CSVVVGLGQPQHF. The J gene is TRBJ1-5, the V gene TRBV29-1, with no clear D. V shed 4 bases and J shed 7 bases, with 14 bases lying between them. The CDR3 runs 13 residues. Germline V gene data show CDR1 as SQVTM and CDR2 as ANQGSEA.

This clonotype was seen a handful of times. This chain joins TRBV6-2 or TRBV6-3 and TRBJ2-1, with D perhaps assigned TRBD1 or TRBD2 (6 bases each). V dropped 0 bases and J dropped 4 bases, with 16 bases sitting between them. Germline V CDR1 and CDR2: MNHEY, SVGEGT. This CDR3 is 17 amino acids long. The CDR3 DNA follows: TGTGCCAGCAGTTACTCGATAGGGGGGAGCCTTTACAATGAGCAGTTCTTC. Residues: CASSYSIGGSLYNEQFF.

This clonotype was detected a few times. The chain recombines TRBV2 with TRBJ2-5; possibly TRBD2 for D (6 bases). Germline V gives CDR1 SNHLY, CDR2 FYNNEI. V lost 6 bases and J 5 bases, leaving 10 bases between the germline ends. The CDR3 is 12 residues long. As DNA, the CDR3 is TGTGCCAGCAGGGAGCGGGTTGAGACCCAGTACTTC. Translated, it gives CASRERVETQYF.

The CDR3 sequence is CSARAVFGRMNTEAFF. In DNA form, the CDR3 reads TGCAGTGCTAGAGCAGTCTTTGGCAGAATGAACACTGAAGCTTTCTTT. The V gene is TRBV20-1, the J gene TRBJ1-1; no clear D. The CDR3 sequence is 16 residues long. Germline V gene sequence: CDR1 DFQATT, CDR2 SNEGSKA (reference sequence). Trimming stripped 1 base from V and 0 bases from J, with 15 bases between.

This clonotype showed up many times. This chain links TRBV15 with TRBJ2-5; 9 bases map to TRBD2. CDR1 and CDR2 (germline): LNHNV, YYDKDF (reference sequence). This CDR3 is 15 amino acids long. J was trimmed by 3 bases and V by 1 base; bases with no gene match: 3. The DNA of the CDR3 is TGTGCCACCAGCAGAGTGGCTAGCGGGAAAGAGACCCAGTACTTC. Translation gives CATSRVASGKETQYF.

J is TRBJ2-7 and V is TRBV2; 7 bases are a match to TRBD1. With V trimmed by 8 bases and J by 3 bases, 7 bases remained unmatched. The germline CDR1 and CDR2 sequences are SNHLY and FYNNEI. The CDR3 has 13 residues. The CDR3 DNA follows: TGTGCCAGCCGAGACAGGGCTCTCTACGAGCAGTACTTC. Its protein product is CASRDRALYEQYF.

This clonotype was seen at least ten times. This chain links TRBV10-3 with TRBJ1-5; 8 bases align to TRBD1. V trimming: 2 bases; J trimming: 6 bases; junction bases outside the gene matches: 6. Germline CDR1 is ENHRY and CDR2 is SYGVKD. The CDR3 length is 15 residues. The CDR3, as DNA: TGTGCCATCAGTGAGGGCAGGGGGCGAGGTCAGCCCCAGCATTTT. It yields the protein CAISEGRGRGQPQHF.

This clonotype ranks as medium-sized. This chain uses TRBV5-1 with TRBJ1-5; 8 bases fit TRBD1. With V trimmed by 0 bases and J by 4 bases, 3 bases remained unmatched. Germline assignment: CDR1 SGHRS and CDR2 YFSETQ. The CDR3 has 15 residues. CDR3: CASSLETGANQPQHF. DNA for the CDR3: TGCGCCAGCAGCTTGGAGACAGGGGCTAATCAGCCCCAGCATTTT.

V is TRBV4-2 and J is TRBJ2-7; TRBD1 matches 7 bases. In germline, CDR1 is LGHNA, CDR2 YNFKEQ. Trimming took 0 bases from V and 3 from J; bases not matched to a gene: 5. The CDR3 sequence is 15 residues long. The DNA of the CDR3 is TGTGCCAGCAGCCAAGAAGGCGACAGGGACTACGAGCAGTACTTC. Encoded protein: CASSQEGDRDYEQYF.

Many counts were recorded for this clonotype. V and J are TRBV14 and TRBJ2-1; 7 bases match TRBD1. CDR1 and CDR2 (germline): SGHDN, FVKESK. CDR3 size: 16 residues. The ends lost 4 bases at V and 7 bases at J; junction bases unmatched: 13. CDR3 in DNA: TGTGCCAGCAGCCGCCGACAGGGTGGCCTTAATAATGAGCAGTTCTTC. It encodes CASSRRQGGLNNEQFF.

This clonotype came up many times. This chain joins TRBV5-1 and TRBJ2-3, with D perhaps matching TRBD2 (5 bases). In germline, CDR1 is SGHRS, CDR2 YFSETQ. V lost 1 base to trimming and J lost 3 bases, with 6 bases between them. The CDR3 length is 13 residues. The CDR3 DNA sequence: TGCGCCAGCAGCTTGCCGGGGACAGATACGCAGTATTTT. This codes for CASSLPGTDTQYF.